The T cell receptor (beta chain) described here comes from a study of blood T cells in healthy people across ages. Trimming took 0 bases from V and 4 from J, leaving 10 bases between them. The CDR3 has 14 amino acids. Germline CDR1 reads SGDLS; CDR2 reads YYNGEE. A J-beta primer mix and a sample-barcoded 5' primer were used in a second PCR of about 7 to 12 cycles. MiXCR was run by TCRdb on the 5' RACE reads, yielding one entry per CDR3 protein. The repertoire consists of over a million distinct CDR3 sequences, with about 42% occurring once and the leading ten covering less than 5%. This clonotype came up a few times.

The chain recombines TRBV9 with TRBJ1-2, with D uncertain. The sequence came from a woman younger than 35 in good health. Sequenced input: blood. In nucleotides, the CDR3 is TGTGCCAGCAGCGTAGCTCCACAGTCCTATGGCTACACCTTC. Translating gives CASSVAPQSYGYTF.